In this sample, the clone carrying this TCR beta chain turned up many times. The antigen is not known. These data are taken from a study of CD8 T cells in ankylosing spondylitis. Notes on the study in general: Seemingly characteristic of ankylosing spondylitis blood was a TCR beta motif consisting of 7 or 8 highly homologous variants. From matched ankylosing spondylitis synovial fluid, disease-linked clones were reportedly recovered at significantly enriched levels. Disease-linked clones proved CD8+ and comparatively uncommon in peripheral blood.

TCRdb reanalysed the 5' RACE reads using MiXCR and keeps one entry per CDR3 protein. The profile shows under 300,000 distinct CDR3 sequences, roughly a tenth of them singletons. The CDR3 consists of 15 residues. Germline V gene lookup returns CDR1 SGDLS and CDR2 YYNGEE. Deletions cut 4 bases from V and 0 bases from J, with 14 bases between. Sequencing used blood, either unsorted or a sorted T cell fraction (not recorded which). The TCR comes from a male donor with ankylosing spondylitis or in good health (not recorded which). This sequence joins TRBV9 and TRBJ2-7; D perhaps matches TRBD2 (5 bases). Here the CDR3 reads CASSQGAGYSYEQYF. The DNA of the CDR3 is TGTGCCAGCAGCCAAGGTGCGGGTTACTCCTACGAGCAGTACTTC.